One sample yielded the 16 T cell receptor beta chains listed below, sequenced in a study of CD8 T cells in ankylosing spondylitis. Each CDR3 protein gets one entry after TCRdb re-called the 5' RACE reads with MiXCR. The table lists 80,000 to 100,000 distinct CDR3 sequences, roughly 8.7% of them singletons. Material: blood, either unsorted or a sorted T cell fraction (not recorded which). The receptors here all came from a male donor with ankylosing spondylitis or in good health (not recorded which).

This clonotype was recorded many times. The CDR3 sequence is CASSYGRGRTEAFF. The DNA of the CDR3 is TGTGCCAGCAGCTATGGAAGGGGGCGGACTGAAGCTTTCTTT. The chain recombines TRBV27 with TRBJ1-1; the match to TRBD1 covers 7 bases. The CDR3 has 14 amino acids. Germline V gene sequence: CDR1 MNHEY, CDR2 SMNVEV (reference sequence). V lost 6 bases to trimming and J lost 5 bases; unmatched junction nucleotides: 9.

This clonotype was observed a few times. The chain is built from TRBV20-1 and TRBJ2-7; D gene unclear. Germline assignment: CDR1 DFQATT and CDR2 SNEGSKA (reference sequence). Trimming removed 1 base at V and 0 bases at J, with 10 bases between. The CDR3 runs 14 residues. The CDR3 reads CSARGPVSSYEQYF. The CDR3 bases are TGCAGTGCTAGAGGCCCGGTGAGCTCCTACGAGCAGTACTTC.

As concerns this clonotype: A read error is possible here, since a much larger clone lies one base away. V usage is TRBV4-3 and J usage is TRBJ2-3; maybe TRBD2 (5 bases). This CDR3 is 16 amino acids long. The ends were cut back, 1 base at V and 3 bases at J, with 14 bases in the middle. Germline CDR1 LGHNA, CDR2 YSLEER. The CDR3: CASSQGVSGATDTQYF. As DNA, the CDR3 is TGCGCCAGCAGCCAAGGGGTCAGCGGAGCAACAGATACGCAGTATTTT.

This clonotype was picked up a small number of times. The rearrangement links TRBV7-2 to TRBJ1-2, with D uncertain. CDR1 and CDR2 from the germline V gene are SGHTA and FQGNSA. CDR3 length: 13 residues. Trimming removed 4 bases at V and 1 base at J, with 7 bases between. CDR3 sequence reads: CASSSDGNYGYTF. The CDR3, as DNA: TGTGCCAGCAGCTCCGACGGTAACTATGGCTACACCTTC.

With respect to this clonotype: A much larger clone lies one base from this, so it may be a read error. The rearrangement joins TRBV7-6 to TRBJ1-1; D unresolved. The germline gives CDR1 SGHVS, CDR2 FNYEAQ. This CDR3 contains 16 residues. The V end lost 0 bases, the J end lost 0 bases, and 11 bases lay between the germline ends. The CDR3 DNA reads TGTGCCAGCAGCTTAGCGTTAAACAACATGAACACTGAAGCTTTCTTT. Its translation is CASSLALNNMNTEAFF.

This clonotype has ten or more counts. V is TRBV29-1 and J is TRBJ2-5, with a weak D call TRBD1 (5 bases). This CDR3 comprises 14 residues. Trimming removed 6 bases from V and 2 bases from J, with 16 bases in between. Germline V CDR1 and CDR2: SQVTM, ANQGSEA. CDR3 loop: CSVGLRQIQETQYF. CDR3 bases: TGCAGCGTCGGCCTCCGACAGATACAAGAGACCCAGTACTTC.

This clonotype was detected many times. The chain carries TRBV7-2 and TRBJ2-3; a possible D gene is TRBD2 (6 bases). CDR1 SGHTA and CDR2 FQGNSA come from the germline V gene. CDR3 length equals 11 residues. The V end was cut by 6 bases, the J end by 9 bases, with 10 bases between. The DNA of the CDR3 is TGTGCCAGCAGGGAGGGAGCCACGCAGTATTTT. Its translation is CASREGATQYF.

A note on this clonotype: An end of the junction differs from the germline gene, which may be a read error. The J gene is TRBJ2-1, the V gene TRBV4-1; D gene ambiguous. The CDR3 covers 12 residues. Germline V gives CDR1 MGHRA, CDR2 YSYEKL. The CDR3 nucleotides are TGCGTCAGCAGCCTTGCCTACAATGAGCAGTTCTTC. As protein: CVSSLAYNEQFF.

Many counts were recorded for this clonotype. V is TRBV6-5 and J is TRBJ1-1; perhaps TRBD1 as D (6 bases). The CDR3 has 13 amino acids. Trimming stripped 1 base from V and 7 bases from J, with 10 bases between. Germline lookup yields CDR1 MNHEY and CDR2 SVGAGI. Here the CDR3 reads CASSYLQGIEAFF. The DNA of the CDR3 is TGTGCCAGCAGTTACTTACAGGGAATTGAAGCTTTCTTT.

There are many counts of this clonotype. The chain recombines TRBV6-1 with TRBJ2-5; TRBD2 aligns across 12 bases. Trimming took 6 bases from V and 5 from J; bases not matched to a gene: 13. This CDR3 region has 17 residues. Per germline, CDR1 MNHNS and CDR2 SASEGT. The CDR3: CASRPLTSGRTRETQYF. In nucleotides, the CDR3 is TGTGCCAGCAGGCCTCTTACTAGCGGGAGGACGAGGGAGACCCAGTACTTC.

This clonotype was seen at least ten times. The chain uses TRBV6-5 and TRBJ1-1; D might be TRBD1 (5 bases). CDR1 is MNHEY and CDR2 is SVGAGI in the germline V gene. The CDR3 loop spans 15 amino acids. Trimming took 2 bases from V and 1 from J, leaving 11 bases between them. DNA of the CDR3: TGTGCCAGCAGTTACCCGGGACGGCAGAACACTGAAGCTTTCTTT. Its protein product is CASSYPGRQNTEAFF.

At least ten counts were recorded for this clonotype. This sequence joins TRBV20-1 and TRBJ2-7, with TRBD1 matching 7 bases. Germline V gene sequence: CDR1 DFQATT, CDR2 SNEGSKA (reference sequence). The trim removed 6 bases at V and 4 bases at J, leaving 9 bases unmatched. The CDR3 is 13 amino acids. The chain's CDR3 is CSAYTGQRYEQYF. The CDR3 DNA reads TGCAGTGCGTATACGGGACAGAGATACGAGCAGTACTTC.

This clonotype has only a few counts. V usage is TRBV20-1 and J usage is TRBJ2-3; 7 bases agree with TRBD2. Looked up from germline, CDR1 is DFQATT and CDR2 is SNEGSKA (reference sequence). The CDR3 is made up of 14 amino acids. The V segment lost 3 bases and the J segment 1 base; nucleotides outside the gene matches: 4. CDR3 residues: CSARLAGRTDTQYF. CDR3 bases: TGCAGTGCTAGGTTAGCGGGCCGCACAGATACGCAGTATTTT.

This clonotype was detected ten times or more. CDR3 loop: CASSLGGTGFYGYTF. The CDR3 coding sequence is TGTGCCAGCAGCTTAGGGGGGACAGGGTTCTATGGCTACACCTTC. The chain combines TRBV7-2 with TRBJ1-2, with TRBD1 matching over 9 bases. Looked up from germline, CDR1 is SGHTA and CDR2 is FQGNSA. This CDR3 has 15 amino acids. The V gene end was trimmed by 1 base and the J gene end by 4 bases; junction bases not matched to a gene: 4.

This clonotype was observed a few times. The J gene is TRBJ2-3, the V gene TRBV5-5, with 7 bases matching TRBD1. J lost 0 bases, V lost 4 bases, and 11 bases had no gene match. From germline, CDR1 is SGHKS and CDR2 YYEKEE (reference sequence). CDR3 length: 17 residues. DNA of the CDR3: TGTGCCAGCAGCCGGGACAGCAGAATCACTAGCACAGATACGCAGTATTTT. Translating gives CASSRDSRITSTDTQYF.

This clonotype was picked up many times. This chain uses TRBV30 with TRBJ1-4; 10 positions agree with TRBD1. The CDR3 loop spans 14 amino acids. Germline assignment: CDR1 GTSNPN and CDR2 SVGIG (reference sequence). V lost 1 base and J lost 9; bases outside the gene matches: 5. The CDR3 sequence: CAWSAPGQGKKLFF. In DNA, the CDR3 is TGTGCCTGGAGTGCCCCGGGACAGGGGAAAAAACTGTTTTTT.